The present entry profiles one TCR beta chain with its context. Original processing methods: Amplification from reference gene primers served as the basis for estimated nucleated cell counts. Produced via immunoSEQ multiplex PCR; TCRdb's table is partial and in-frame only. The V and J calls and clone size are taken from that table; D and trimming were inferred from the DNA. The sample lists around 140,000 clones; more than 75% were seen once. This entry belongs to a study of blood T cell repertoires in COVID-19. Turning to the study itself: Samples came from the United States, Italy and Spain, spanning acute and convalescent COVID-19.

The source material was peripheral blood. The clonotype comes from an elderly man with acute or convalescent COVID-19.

CDR3 sequence reads: CASRYRTNEKLFF. The CDR3 coding sequence is TGTGCCAGCAGGTACAGAACTAATGAAAAACTGTTTTTT. This chain uses TRBV2 with TRBJ1-4; no clear D gene. The CDR3 is made up of 13 amino acids. V was pared by 6 bases and J by 1 base, with 6 bases between. CDR1 is SNHLY and CDR2 is FYNNEI in the germline V gene.